This T cell receptor (beta chain) emerged from a study of HIV-infected patients and healthy controls. No cell fractionation was done, so the repertoire covers all unsorted peripheral blood T cells. CDR3 length equals 16 residues. The germline CDR1 and CDR2 sequences are SGHAT and FQNNGV. V dropped 4 bases and J dropped 5; count of bases not matched to a gene: 13. This clonotype was counted at least ten times. Its antigen is not known. Study-level findings and limits: Compared with untreated HIV+ repertoires, healthy controls showed roughly threefold more distinct CDR3s and higher Shannon diversity.

Reverse transcription used around 500 ng RNA and constant-region primers for alpha and beta. Separate chain-specific third strand synthesis with multiplexing indices produced the alpha and beta libraries. The cDNA received a 5' RACE adapter containing a random hexamer plus an SP2 sequencing primer site. TCRdb redid the calling of the 5' RACE reads with MiXCR, one entry per CDR3 protein. The sample yields 18,000 or so distinct CDR3 sequences, 9% to 15% seen once. This chain connects TRBV11-2 to TRBJ1-1; 7 nucleotides match TRBD1. The TCR comes from an adult in good health. The sample taken for sequencing was blood. DNA for the CDR3: TGTGCCAGCAGCTCACAACCCCGGACAGGCCTGACTGAAGCTTTCTTT. Amino acid sequence: CASSSQPRTGLTEAFF.